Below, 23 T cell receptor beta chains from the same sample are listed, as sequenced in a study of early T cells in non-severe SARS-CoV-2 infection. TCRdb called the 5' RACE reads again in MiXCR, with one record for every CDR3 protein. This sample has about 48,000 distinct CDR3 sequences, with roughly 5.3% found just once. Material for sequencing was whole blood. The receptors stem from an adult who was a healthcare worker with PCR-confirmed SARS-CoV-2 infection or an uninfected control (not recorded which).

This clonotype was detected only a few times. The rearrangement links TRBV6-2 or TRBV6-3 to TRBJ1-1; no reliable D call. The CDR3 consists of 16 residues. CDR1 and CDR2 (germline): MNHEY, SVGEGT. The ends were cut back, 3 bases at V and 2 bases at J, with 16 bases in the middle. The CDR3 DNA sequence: TGTGCCAGCAGTTATCAGGTTGGGAAGAGTAACACTGAAGCTTTCTTT. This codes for CASSYQVGKSNTEAFF.

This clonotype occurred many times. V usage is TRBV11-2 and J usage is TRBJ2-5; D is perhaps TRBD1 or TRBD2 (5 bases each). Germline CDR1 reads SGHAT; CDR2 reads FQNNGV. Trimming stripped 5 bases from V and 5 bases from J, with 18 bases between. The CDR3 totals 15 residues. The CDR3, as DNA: TGTGCCAGCAGCAGGGGCACTAAACGCGGGGAGACCCAGTACTTC. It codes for CASSRGTKRGETQYF.

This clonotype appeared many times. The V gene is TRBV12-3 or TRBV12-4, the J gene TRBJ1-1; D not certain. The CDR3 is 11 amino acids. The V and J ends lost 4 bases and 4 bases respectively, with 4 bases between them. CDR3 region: CASSWGTEAFF. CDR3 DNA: TGTGCCAGCAGTTGGGGCACTGAAGCTTTCTTT.

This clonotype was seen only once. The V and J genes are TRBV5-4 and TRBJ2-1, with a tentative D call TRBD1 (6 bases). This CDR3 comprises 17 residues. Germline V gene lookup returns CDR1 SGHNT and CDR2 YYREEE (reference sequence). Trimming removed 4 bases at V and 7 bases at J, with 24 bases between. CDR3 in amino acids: CASSEVHRDPPKNEQFF. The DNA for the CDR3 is TGTGCCAGCAGCGAGGTTCACAGGGACCCTCCGAAGAATGAGCAGTTCTTC. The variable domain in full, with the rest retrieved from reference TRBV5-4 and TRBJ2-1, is ETGVTQSPTHLIKTRGQQVTLRCSSQSGHNTVSWYQQALGQGPQFIFQYYREEENGRGNFPPRFSGLQFPNYSSELNVNALELDDSALYLCASSEVHRDPPKNEQFFGPGTRLTVL.

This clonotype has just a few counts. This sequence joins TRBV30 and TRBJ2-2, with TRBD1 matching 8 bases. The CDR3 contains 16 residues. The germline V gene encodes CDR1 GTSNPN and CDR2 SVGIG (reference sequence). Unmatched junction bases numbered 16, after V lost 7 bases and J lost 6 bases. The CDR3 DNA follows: TGTGCCTCCGTTACCTTGACAGGGGTTGTGGCCGGGGAGCTGTTTTTT. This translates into CASVTLTGVVAGELFF.

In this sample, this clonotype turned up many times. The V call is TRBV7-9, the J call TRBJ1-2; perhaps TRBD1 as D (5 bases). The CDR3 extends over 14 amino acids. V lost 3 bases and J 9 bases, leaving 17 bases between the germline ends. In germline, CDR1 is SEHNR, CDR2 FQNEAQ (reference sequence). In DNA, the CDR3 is TGTGCCAGCAGCTTGGAGGGCAGGGCACCGAGCTACACCTTC. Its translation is CASSLEGRAPSYTF.

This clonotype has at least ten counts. CDR3 amino acids: CASTGLEGTETQYF. The CDR3 DNA reads as TGTGCCAGCACCGGGCTGGAGGGTACTGAGACCCAGTACTTC. The V and J genes are TRBV6-5 and TRBJ2-5; TRBD2 might be the D (6 bases). V was clipped by 7 bases and J by 5 bases, with 17 bases between them. The germline gives CDR1 MNHEY, CDR2 SVGAGI. CDR3 size: 14 residues.

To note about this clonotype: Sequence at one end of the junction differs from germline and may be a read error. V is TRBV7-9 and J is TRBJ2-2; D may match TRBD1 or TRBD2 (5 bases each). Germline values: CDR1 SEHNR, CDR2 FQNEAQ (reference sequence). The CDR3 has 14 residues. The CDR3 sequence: CASSLSTGTGEPFF. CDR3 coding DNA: TGTGCCAGCAGCTTATCCACAGGCACCGGGGAGCCGTTTTTT. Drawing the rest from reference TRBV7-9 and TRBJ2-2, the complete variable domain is DTGVSQNPRHKITKRGQNVTFRCDPISEHNRLYWYRQTLGQGPEFLTYFQNEAQLEKSRLLSDRFSAERPKGSFSTLEIQRTEQGDSAMYLCASSLSTGTGEPFFGEGSRLTVL.

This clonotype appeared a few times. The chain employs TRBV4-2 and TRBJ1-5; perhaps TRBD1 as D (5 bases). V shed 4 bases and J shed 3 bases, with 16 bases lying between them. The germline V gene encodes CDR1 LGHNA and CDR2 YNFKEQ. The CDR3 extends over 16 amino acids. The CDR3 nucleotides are TGTGCCAGCAGCCCCAGCTTGCAGGGTTACAATCAGCCCCAGCATTTT. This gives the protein CASSPSLQGYNQPQHF.

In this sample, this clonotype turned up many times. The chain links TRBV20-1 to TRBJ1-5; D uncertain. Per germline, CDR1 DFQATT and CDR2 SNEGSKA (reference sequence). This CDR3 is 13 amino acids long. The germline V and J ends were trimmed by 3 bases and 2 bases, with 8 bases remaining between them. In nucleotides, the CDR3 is TGCAGTGCTAGTGGTGTTGGCAATCAGCCCCAGCATTTT. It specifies CSASGVGNQPQHF.

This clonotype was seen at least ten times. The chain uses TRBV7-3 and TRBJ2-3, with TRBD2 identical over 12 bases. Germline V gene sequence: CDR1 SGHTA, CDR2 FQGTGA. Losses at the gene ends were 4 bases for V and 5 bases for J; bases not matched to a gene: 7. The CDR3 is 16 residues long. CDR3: CASSSASGGALDTQYF. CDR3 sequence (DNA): TGTGCCAGCAGCTCGGCTAGCGGGGGGGCCCTAGATACGCAGTATTTT.

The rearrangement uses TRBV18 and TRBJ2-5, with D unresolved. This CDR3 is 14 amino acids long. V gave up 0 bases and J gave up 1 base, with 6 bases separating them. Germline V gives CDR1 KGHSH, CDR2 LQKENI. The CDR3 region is CASSPPRSQETQYF. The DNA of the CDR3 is TGTGCCAGCTCACCACCGCGGAGCCAAGAGACCCAGTACTTC.

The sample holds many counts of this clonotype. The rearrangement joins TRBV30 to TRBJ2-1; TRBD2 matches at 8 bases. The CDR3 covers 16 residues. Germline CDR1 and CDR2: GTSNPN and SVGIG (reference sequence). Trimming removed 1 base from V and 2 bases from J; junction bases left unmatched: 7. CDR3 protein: CAWSGTGGGTYNEQFF. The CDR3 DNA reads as TGTGCCTGGAGTGGCACAGGCGGGGGGACCTACAATGAGCAGTTCTTC.

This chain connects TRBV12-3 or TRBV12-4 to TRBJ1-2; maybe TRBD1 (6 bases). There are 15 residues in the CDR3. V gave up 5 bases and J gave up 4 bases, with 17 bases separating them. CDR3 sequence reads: CASSPEGVILYGYTF. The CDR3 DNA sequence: TGTGCCAGCAGTCCCGAGGGGGTAATCCTCTATGGCTACACCTTC.

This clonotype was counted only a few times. The CDR3 loop reads CASSLGGQGYTEAFF. The DNA of the CDR3 is TGTGCCAGCAGCTTAGGAGGACAGGGTTATACTGAAGCTTTCTTT. The rearrangement uses TRBV7-9 and TRBJ1-1; 8 bases align to TRBD1. The length of the CDR3 is 15 residues. Trimming took 1 base from V and 5 from J; bases not matched to a gene: 6. CDR1 is SEHNR and CDR2 is FQNEAQ in the germline V gene (reference sequence).

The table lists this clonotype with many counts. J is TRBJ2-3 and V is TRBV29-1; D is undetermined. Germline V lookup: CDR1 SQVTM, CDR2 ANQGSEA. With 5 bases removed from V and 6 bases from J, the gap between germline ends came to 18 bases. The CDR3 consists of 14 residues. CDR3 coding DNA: TGCAGCGTTAGTCGGATCGAAGTGGGCGATACGCAGTATTTT. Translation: CSVSRIEVGDTQYF.

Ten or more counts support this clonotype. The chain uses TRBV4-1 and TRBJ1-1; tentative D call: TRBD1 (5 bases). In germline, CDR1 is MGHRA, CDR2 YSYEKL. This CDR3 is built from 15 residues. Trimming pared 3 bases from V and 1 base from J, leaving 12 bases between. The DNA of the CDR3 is TGCGCCAGCAGCCATCCGGTAACAGGGAACACTGAAGCTTTCTTT. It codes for CASSHPVTGNTEAFF.

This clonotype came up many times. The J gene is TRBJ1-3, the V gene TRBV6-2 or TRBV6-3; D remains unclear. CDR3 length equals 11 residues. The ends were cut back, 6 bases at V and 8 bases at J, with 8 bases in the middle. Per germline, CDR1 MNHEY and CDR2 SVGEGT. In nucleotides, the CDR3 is TGTGCCAGCAGCCGAGCAGACACCATATATTTT. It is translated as CASSRADTIYF.

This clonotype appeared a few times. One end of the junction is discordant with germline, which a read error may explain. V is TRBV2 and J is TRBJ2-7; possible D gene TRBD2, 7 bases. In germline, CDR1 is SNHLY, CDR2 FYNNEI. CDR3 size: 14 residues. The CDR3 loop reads CVSTLQGRANEQYF. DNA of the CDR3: TGTGTCAGCACCCTCCAGGGGAGGGCCAACGAGCAGTACTTC.

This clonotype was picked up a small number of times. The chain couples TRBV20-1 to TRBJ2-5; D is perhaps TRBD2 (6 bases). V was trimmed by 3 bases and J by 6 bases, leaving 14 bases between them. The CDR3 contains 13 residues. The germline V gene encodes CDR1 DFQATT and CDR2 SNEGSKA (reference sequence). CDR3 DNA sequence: TGCAGTGCTAGGGCTGGGGGGAGACAGACCCAGTACTTC. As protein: CSARAGGRQTQYF.

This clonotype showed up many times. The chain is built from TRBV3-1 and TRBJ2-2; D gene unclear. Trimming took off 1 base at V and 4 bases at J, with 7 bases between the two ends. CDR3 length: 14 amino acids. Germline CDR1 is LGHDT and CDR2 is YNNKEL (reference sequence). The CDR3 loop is CASSQGKSTGELFF. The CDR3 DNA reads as TGTGCCAGCAGCCAAGGAAAGTCCACCGGGGAGCTGTTTTTT.

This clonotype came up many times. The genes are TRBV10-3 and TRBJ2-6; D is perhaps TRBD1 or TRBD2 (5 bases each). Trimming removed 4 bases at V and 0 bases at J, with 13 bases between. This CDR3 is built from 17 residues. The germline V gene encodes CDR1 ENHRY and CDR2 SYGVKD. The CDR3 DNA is TGTGCCATCAGTGCTAGGGGACGAGGCTCTGGGGCCAACGTCCTGACTTTC. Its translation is CAISARGRGSGANVLTF.

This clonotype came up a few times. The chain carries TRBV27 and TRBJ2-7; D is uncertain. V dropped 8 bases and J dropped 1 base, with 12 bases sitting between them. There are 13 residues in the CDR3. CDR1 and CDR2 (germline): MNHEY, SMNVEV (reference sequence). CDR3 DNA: TGTGCCAGCTACTCCGCCGGTTCCTACGAGCAGTACTTC. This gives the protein CASYSAGSYEQYF.